This TCR beta chain was retrieved from a study of blood T cell repertoires in COVID-19 (TCRdb year 2020). For the study in its entirety: Samples from collaborators originated in the United States, Italy and Spain and spanned both the acute and convalescent phases of COVID-19. Deeply sampled blood TCRbeta repertoires from subjects exposed to, actively infected with, or recovered from COVID-19 were included in the dataset. A de-identified subject ID, COVID-19 status, age in years and sex were almost always included in the sample metadata. The samples were drawn from the first 160 participants of the ongoing ImmuneRACE study and from some 1,300 subjects provided by 6 global collaborators. The material from the prospective study consisted of cDNA or gDNA derived from T cells, B-cell-depleted T cells, or PBMCs. The repertoires were released in a freely available public database meant as a resource for research on the immune response to SARS-CoV-2. Where available, HLA class I and class II types were taken from metadata supplied by the sample provider and were not determined by assay-based typing.

Whole blood was collected in K2EDTA tubes by collaborating institutions according to the institutions' own protocols. For TCRbeta analysis, collaborators shipped samples as frozen whole blood, isolated PBMCs, or DNA extracted from either of those sample types. The immunoSEQ Assay, a bias-controlled multiplex PCR, was used to amplify TCRbeta CDR3 regions from genomic DNA. In the source study's methods: Within the assay, amplification of reference gene primers was used to estimate how many nucleated cells each sample contained. Sequence reads were collapsed and filtered to measure the absolute abundance of every unique TCRbeta CDR3 rearrangement. For each sample, productive Simpson clonality was calculated as the square root of Simpson's diversity index over productive rearrangements. TCRdb's version of the immuneACCESS table is confined to in-frame rearrangements and falls short of the full clone set. An unresolved V gene accounts for under half of the shortfall where checked; the remainder is of unknown origin. V, J and clone size are taken as reported in that table, and D and trimming were inferred from the DNA itself. The sample table holds about 120,000 clones, of which about nine tenths were seen once. Clones ranked in the top ten supply 1.8% of the sample.

Broad study findings and their caveats: The quantity of clinical and demographic metadata differed by source and by participant and was supplied without curation.

Worth noting for this clone: The antigen this receptor binds is unknown. It has no much larger one-base neighbor in the sample; base qualities were not kept.

CDR1 and CDR2 are drawn from the germline V gene (reference sequence): SEHNR, FQNEAQ. V and J are truncated by 6 bases and 6 bases respectively, leaving an intervening sequence of 19 bases. Including the terminal cysteine and phenylalanine, the CDR3 comprises 15 residues. The entry retains the CDR3 DNA only, 45 bases that are in frame from base 1. Recombination joined TRBV7-9 with TRBJ2-3; TRBD1 could be the D gene, as 5 bases match. The receptor comes from a human donor with active COVID-19. The donor label of this sample is uncertain. Input material: peripheral blood. The DNA sequence is given as TGTGCCAGCAGTTTTTGGGGCCTTCTCGGGGATACGCAGTATTTT. Translated, this is CASSFWGLLGDTQYF.